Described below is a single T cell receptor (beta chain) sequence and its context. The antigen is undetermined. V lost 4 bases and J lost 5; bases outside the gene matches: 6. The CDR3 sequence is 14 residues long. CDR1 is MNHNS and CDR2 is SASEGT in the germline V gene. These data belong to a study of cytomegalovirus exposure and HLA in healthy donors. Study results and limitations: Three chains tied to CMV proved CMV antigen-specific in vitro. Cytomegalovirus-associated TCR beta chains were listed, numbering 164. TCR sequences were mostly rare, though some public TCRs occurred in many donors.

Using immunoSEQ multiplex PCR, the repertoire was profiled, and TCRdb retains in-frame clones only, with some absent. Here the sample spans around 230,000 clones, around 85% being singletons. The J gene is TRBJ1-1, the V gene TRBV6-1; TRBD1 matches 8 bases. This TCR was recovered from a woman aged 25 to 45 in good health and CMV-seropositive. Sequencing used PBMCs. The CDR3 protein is CASSVLQGGTEAFF. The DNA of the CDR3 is TGTGCCAGCAGTGTTTTACAGGGGGGGACTGAAGCTTTCTTT.